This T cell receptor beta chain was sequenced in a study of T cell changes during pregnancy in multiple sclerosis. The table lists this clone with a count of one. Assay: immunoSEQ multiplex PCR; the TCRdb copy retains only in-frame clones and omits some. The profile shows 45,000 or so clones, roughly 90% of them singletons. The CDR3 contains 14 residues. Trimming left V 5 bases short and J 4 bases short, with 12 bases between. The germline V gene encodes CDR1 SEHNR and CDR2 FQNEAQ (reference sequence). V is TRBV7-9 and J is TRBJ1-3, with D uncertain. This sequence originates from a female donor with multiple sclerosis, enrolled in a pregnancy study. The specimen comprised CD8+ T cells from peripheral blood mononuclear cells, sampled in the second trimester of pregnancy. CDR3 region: CASSPLQAGNTIYF. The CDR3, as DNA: TGTGCCAGCAGCCCCCTTCAGGCGGGAAACACCATATATTTT.